The 25 T cell receptor beta chains below were found in one sample sequenced in a study of blood T cells in healthy people across ages. Combining a sample-barcoded 5' primer with a J-beta primer mix, a second PCR ran for roughly 6 to 12 cycles. MiXCR, applied by TCRdb to the 5' RACE reads, yields one record per CDR3 protein. The table lists about 1,800,000 distinct CDR3 sequences, under 30% of them singletons. Sequenced material: blood. These receptors originate from a woman aged 25 to 39 in good health.

With regard to this clonotype: At one of its ends the junction is not consistent with the germline gene, which may arise from a read error. This rearrangement joins TRBV11-2 to TRBJ2-3; no firm D call. This CDR3 has 13 residues. In germline, CDR1 is SGHAT, CDR2 FQNNGV. This CDR3 reads CASSPRRQDMQYF. The CDR3 nucleotides are TGTGCCAGCAGCCCCAGGCGTCAAGATATGCAGTATTTT.

Only one count was recorded for this clonotype. V gene TRBV5-1 combines with J gene TRBJ2-3, with D possibly being TRBD2 (6 bases). Germline CDR1 SGHRS, CDR2 YFSETQ. V was shortened by 4 bases and J by 0 bases, with 12 bases between the two germline ends. The CDR3 length is 15 residues. This CDR3 is CASSLWDSSTDTQYF. CDR3 nucleotide sequence: TGCGCCAGCAGCCTATGGGACTCTAGCACAGATACGCAGTATTTT.

For the CDR3, the DNA is TGTGGGAGTGGACTAAACTATGGCTACACCTTC. This sequence encodes CGSGLNYGYTF. The V and J genes are TRBV28 and TRBJ1-2, with D unclear. The germline V gene encodes CDR1 MDHEN and CDR2 SYDVKM. The CDR3 is 11 residues long.

This chain uses TRBV2 with TRBJ1-2; D ambiguous. Trimming stripped 6 bases from V and 8 bases from J, with 16 bases between. Germline loops: CDR1 SNHLY, CDR2 FYNNEI. The CDR3 spans 13 residues. The CDR3 loop reads CASRGESGGGYTF. The CDR3 DNA is TGTGCCAGCAGGGGCGAAAGCGGCGGGGGCTACACCTTC. The full variable domain, in which reference TRBV2 and TRBJ1-2 provide the parts outside the CDR3, is EPEVTQTPSHQVTQMGQEVILRCVPISNHLYFYWYRQILGQKVEFLVSFYNNEISEKSEIFDDQFSVERPDGSNFTLKIRSTKLEDSAMYFCASRGESGGGYTFGSGTRLTVV.

V usage is TRBV2 and J usage is TRBJ2-1, with 11 bases lining up with TRBD2. The CDR3 sequence is 18 residues long. Germline lookup yields CDR1 SNHLY and CDR2 FYNNEI. V shed 2 bases and J 3 bases; nucleotides not matched to a gene: 9. CDR3 amino acids: CASSERLAGRQSYNEQFF. As DNA, the CDR3 is TGTGCCAGCAGTGAAAGACTAGCGGGGAGACAGAGCTACAATGAGCAGTTCTTC.

This chain links TRBV4-3 with TRBJ2-3, with D perhaps matching TRBD2 (5 bases). Trimming removed 1 base from V and 1 base from J, with 9 bases in between. Germline lookup yields CDR1 LGHNA and CDR2 YSLEER. This CDR3 is built from 15 residues. In DNA form, the CDR3 reads TGCGCCAGCAGCCAAGGTGATAGCGGCACAGATACGCAGTATTTT. It specifies CASSQGDSGTDTQYF.

This clonotype was seen a handful of times. The chain is built from TRBV5-6 and TRBJ2-1, with D perhaps TRBD2 (5 bases). In germline, CDR1 is SGHDT, CDR2 YYEEEE. V lost 1 base and J 2 bases, leaving 10 bases between the germline ends. The CDR3 is 15 residues long. The CDR3 DNA reads TGTGCCAGCAGCTTGTTTGAGCGGACCTACAATGAGCAGTTCTTC. Translation gives CASSLFERTYNEQFF.

CDR3 region: CASSPGGAGRKSSYEQYF. As DNA, the CDR3 is TGCGCCAGCAGCCCGGGCGGAGCGGGACGCAAGAGCTCCTACGAGCAGTACTTC. The chain joins TRBV4-1 to TRBJ2-7; 7 nucleotides match TRBD2. V lost 4 bases, J lost 0 bases, and 15 bases stayed unmatched. The CDR3 totals 18 residues. Germline V gives CDR1 MGHRA, CDR2 YSYEKL.

V gene TRBV10-3 combines with J gene TRBJ2-5; D is unresolved. With 0 bases removed from V and 5 bases from J, the gap between germline ends came to 7 bases. Germline CDR1 is ENHRY and CDR2 is SYGVKD. CDR3 size: 13 residues. The CDR3 region is CAISESPRETQYF. The CDR3 DNA follows: TGTGCCATCAGTGAGTCCCCCAGGGAGACCCAGTACTTC.

The rearrangement uses TRBV7-9 and TRBJ2-7, with 16 bases that match TRBD2. This CDR3 comprises 16 residues. J was trimmed by 7 bases and V by 6 bases; bases with no gene match: 9. Germline CDR1 reads SEHNR; CDR2 reads FQNEAQ (reference sequence). The CDR3 sequence is CASRVGLAGGPYEQYF. The CDR3 DNA reads as TGTGCCAGCAGGGTGGGACTAGCGGGAGGGCCGTATGAGCAGTACTTC.

This clonotype was picked up a small number of times. J is TRBJ1-5 and V is TRBV15; D is undetermined. Germline CDR1 and CDR2: LNHNV and YYDKDF (reference sequence). The V end lost 7 bases, the J end lost 0 bases, and 10 bases lay between the germline ends. There are 14 residues in the CDR3. The CDR3 DNA sequence: TGTGCCACCAACGCCCGGTATAGCAATCAGCCCCAGCATTTT. This sequence encodes CATNARYSNQPQHF.

The chain carries TRBV7-2 and TRBJ2-1; 7 nucleotides agree with TRBD2. Germline CDR1 is SGHTA and CDR2 is FQGNSA. The V gene end was trimmed by 3 bases and the J gene end by 0 bases; junction bases not matched to a gene: 11. The CDR3 consists of 18 residues. CDR3 protein: CASSFLLASSSSYNEQFF. As DNA, the CDR3 is TGTGCCAGCAGCTTCCTACTAGCGTCCTCCAGCTCCTACAATGAGCAGTTCTTC.

This clonotype was counted a few times. J is TRBJ1-2 and V is TRBV29-1; no reliable D call. Per the germline V gene, CDR1 is SQVTM and CDR2 is ANQGSEA. The V and J ends lost 2 bases and 5 bases respectively, with 6 bases between them. The CDR3 consists of 11 residues. This chain's CDR3 is CSVERLYGYTF. CDR3 DNA: TGCAGCGTTGAAAGGTTGTATGGCTACACCTTC.

This chain joins TRBV15 and TRBJ1-2, with TRBD1 matching 7 bases. Germline-derived CDR1 and CDR2 are LNHNV and YYDKDF (reference sequence). J lost 2 bases, V lost 1 base, and 7 bases had no gene match. This CDR3 contains 16 residues. CDR3 DNA: TGTGCCACCAGCAGAGGGAGTGGCAGGGGGAACTATGGCTACACCTTC. Translation: CATSRGSGRGNYGYTF.

This clonotype turned up a few times. The chain has TRBV5-5 and TRBJ1-2; D is undetermined. Germline lookup yields CDR1 SGHKS and CDR2 YYEKEE (reference sequence). This CDR3 region has 13 residues. With 0 bases removed from V and 3 bases from J, the gap between germline ends came to 6 bases. The CDR3 nucleotides read TGTGCCAGCAGCTTGGATTTGGACTATGGCTACACCTTC. This gives the protein CASSLDLDYGYTF.

This chain uses TRBV25-1 with TRBJ1-2, with D perhaps matching TRBD1 (5 bases). With 6 bases removed from V and 8 bases from J, the gap between germline ends came to 13 bases. The germline V gene encodes CDR1 MGHDK and CDR2 SYGVNS. The CDR3 covers 12 residues. The CDR3, as DNA: TGTGCCAGCAGGCGGGACGGTCGGGGCTACACCTTC. Its translation is CASRRDGRGYTF.

This clonotype was found a few times. J is TRBJ2-1 and V is TRBV11-3; D perhaps matches TRBD2 (6 bases). V was pared by 8 bases and J by 0 bases, with 14 bases between. Germline CDR1 and CDR2: SGHNT and YENEEA. This CDR3 contains 15 residues. CDR3 sequence reads: CASLLGGTSYNEQFF. Here the CDR3 DNA reads TGTGCCAGCTTACTGGGGGGTACCTCCTACAATGAGCAGTTCTTC.

The gene calls are TRBV2 and TRBJ2-1; D is possibly TRBD2 (6 bases). V dropped 8 bases and J dropped 2 bases, with 13 bases sitting between them. CDR1 is SNHLY and CDR2 is FYNNEI in the germline V gene. The CDR3 extends over 14 amino acids. The CDR3 protein is CASDGPGAYNEQFF. The CDR3 region has the DNA TGTGCCAGCGACGGGCCGGGGGCCTACAATGAGCAGTTCTTC.

This clonotype was counted only a few times. The V and J genes are TRBV11-3 and TRBJ2-7, with a weak D call TRBD2 (6 bases). The CDR3 is 13 residues long. From germline, CDR1 is SGHNT and CDR2 YENEEA. Trimming cost V 5 bases and J 6 bases, with 14 bases left between them. The CDR3 sequence: CASSPSGFGEQYF. The CDR3 DNA reads TGTGCCAGCAGCCCCAGCGGGTTTGGCGAGCAGTACTTC.

This chain uses TRBV7-2 with TRBJ2-5, with 8 bases lining up with TRBD1. V dropped 3 bases and J dropped 5; count of bases not matched to a gene: 5. This CDR3 comprises 14 residues. The germline CDR1 and CDR2 sequences are SGHTA and FQGNSA. The CDR3 sequence is CASSFYRGDETQYF. The DNA for the CDR3 is TGTGCCAGCAGCTTTTACAGGGGGGACGAGACCCAGTACTTC. Full variable domain (remainder filled in from reference TRBV7-2 and TRBJ2-5): GAGVSQSPSNKVTEKGKDVELRCDPISGHTALYWYRQSLGQGLEFLIYFQGNSAPDKSGLPSDRFSAERTGGSVSTLTIQRTQQEDSAVYLCASSFYRGDETQYFGPGTRLLVL.

This clonotype was seen ten or more times. V and J are TRBV27 and TRBJ1-5; D uncertain. This CDR3 spans 13 amino acids. V dropped 0 bases and J dropped 5 bases, with 5 bases sitting between them. Germline assignment: CDR1 MNHEY and CDR2 SMNVEV (reference sequence). The chain's CDR3 is CASSLSGYQPQHF. The CDR3 DNA reads TGTGCCAGCAGTTTATCTGGGTATCAGCCCCAGCATTTT.

The chain employs TRBV4-1 and TRBJ2-1; the match to TRBD2 covers 11 bases. Germline V gene data show CDR1 as MGHRA and CDR2 as YSYEKL. V shed 0 bases, J shed 9 bases, and the junction held 7 bases outside the gene matches. CDR3 size: 16 residues. The CDR3 DNA is TGCGCCAGCAGCCAAGATTCCACTAGCGGGAGTCGTGAGCAGTTCTTC. It specifies CASSQDSTSGSREQFF.

This clonotype has a handful of counts. The genes are TRBV20-1 and TRBJ2-5; TRBD2 agrees at 7 bases. The length of the CDR3 is 15 residues. From germline, CDR1 is DFQATT and CDR2 SNEGSKA (reference sequence). J was trimmed by 3 bases and V by 1 base; bases with no gene match: 8. CDR3 protein: CSARVPLLAKETQYF. The CDR3, as DNA: TGCAGTGCTAGAGTCCCCCTACTAGCGAAAGAGACCCAGTACTTC.

This rearrangement joins TRBV11-2 to TRBJ2-7; TRBD2 might be the D (5 bases). V was trimmed by 5 bases and J by 1 base, leaving 15 bases between them. Germline V CDR1 and CDR2: SGHAT, FQNNGV. The CDR3 contains 15 residues. CDR3 loop: CASSTRGGGSYEQYF. The CDR3 DNA reads TGTGCCAGCAGCACCCGGGGTGGCGGATCCTACGAGCAGTACTTC.

In this sample, this clonotype turned up a few times. This chain joins TRBV9 and TRBJ2-1, with D perhaps TRBD2 (7 bases). This CDR3 comprises 15 residues. The germline gives CDR1 SGDLS, CDR2 YYNGEE. Trimming left V 0 bases short and J 10 bases short, with 17 bases between. CDR3 residues: CASSVEGGAANEQFF. The CDR3 DNA reads as TGTGCCAGCAGCGTAGAAGGGGGGGCCGCAAACGAGCAGTTCTTC.